The clone carrying this T cell receptor (beta chain) has only a few counts. Antigen specificity is unknown. This CDR3 is 13 amino acids long. Trimming stripped 4 bases from V and 3 bases from J, with 10 bases between. Germline assignment: CDR1 SGHDN and CDR2 FVKESK. This sample stems from a study of response to subunit inactivated influenza vaccine. Each CDR3 protein is one row after TCRdb ran MiXCR on the RT-PCR reads. The top ten clones hold 10% to 15% of a sample with 400,000 to 650,000 distinct CDR3 sequences, approximately 7.7% of them seen once. Study results and limitations: Every seasonal influenza vaccination brings in few new T cells, the authors suggested.

J is TRBJ2-7 and V is TRBV14; no clear D. The sample here was PBMCs from blood, taken 23 to 25 months after vaccination. The clonotype originates from a man in his fifties or sixties who received an inactivated influenza vaccine. CDR3 bases: TGTGCCAGCAGCCCGGCCCCGTACTACGAGCAGTACTTC. Translation: CASSPAPYYEQYF. The full variable domain, rest sourced from reference TRBV14 and TRBJ2-7, is EAGVTQFPSHSVIEKGQTVTLRCDPISGHDNLYWYRRVMGKEIKFLLHFVKESKQDESGMPNNRFLAERTGGTYSTLKVQPAELEDSGVYFCASSPAPYYEQYFGPGTRLTVT.